Below are 30 T cell receptor beta chains sequenced from a single sample in a study of T-cell reconstitution after alpha-beta-depleted transplantation in children. Unique molecular identifiers were used to barcode this TCRbeta library. TCRdb reanalysed the PCR reads using MiXCR and keeps one entry per CDR3 protein. Altogether 200,000 to 250,000 distinct CDR3 sequences are present, about 8.8% being singletons, with the ten largest covering 5.1%. Source: PBMCs from the stem cell graft donor, taken from the stem cell graft. The receptors originated from a human donor who donated a stem cell graft to a child with SCID.

In its sample, this clonotype was seen many times. The V and J genes are TRBV19 and TRBJ2-6, with no clear D. This CDR3 is built from 19 residues. The germline V gene has CDR1 LNHDA and CDR2 SQIVND (reference sequence). The ends were cut back, 6 bases at V and 2 bases at J, with 23 bases in the middle. Here the CDR3 DNA reads TGTGCCAGTAGCAGAGAAACTAAAAAGCACAAAGCTGGGGCCAACGTCCTGACTTTC. Its translation: CASSRETKKHKAGANVLTF.

This clonotype was observed at least ten times. The chain couples TRBV18 to TRBJ2-2; the match to TRBD2 covers 7 bases. V lost 2 bases to trimming and J lost 6 bases; unmatched junction nucleotides: 0. The CDR3 extends over 13 amino acids. The germline CDR1 and CDR2 sequences are KGHSH and LQKENI. The CDR3 DNA follows: TGTGCCAGCTCACCAACTAGCGCCGGGGAGCTGTTTTTT. Protein: CASSPTSAGELFF.

This clonotype was found many times. The V gene is TRBV7-2, the J gene TRBJ1-2; no clear D gene. The CDR3 sequence is 14 residues long. V lost 0 bases and J lost 8, with 13 bases in between. Per the germline V gene, CDR1 is SGHTA and CDR2 is FQGNSA. This CDR3 reads CASSLAVNSGGYTF. The CDR3 DNA is TGTGCCAGCAGCTTAGCCGTTAACTCGGGCGGCTACACCTTC.

This clonotype was seen a few times. The chain recombines TRBV7-3 with TRBJ2-2, with unresolved D. Germline-derived CDR1 and CDR2 are SGHTA and FQGTGA. The V end was cut by 5 bases, the J end by 3 bases, with 10 bases between. CDR3 length: 14 amino acids. CDR3 sequence (DNA): TGTGCCAGCAGCCCCGATTGGGACACCGGGGAGCTGTTTTTT. Its protein is CASSPDWDTGELFF.

This clonotype was counted many times. The CDR3 DNA reads as TGTGCCAGCAGCGACGGCCGGTTAAGGGGGGGAGATACGCAGTATTTT. Encoded protein: CASSDGRLRGGDTQYF. V is TRBV2 and J is TRBJ2-3; D possibly corresponds to TRBD2 (7 bases). The CDR3 is made up of 16 amino acids. CDR1 and CDR2 (germline): SNHLY, FYNNEI. Trimming stripped 6 bases from V and 5 bases from J, with 21 bases between.

This clonotype was observed a few times. The CDR3 reads CASSQQGLGTEAFF. CDR3 DNA: TGCGCCAGCAGCCAACAGGGGCTGGGGACTGAAGCTTTCTTT. This chain joins TRBV4-1 and TRBJ1-1, with a tentative D call TRBD1 (6 bases). The V end was cut by 2 bases, the J end by 5 bases, with 12 bases between. From germline, CDR1 is MGHRA and CDR2 YSYEKL. CDR3 length: 14 amino acids.

This clonotype was counted at least ten times. The rearrangement uses TRBV12-3 or TRBV12-4 and TRBJ2-3, with TRBD1 matching over 8 bases. The CDR3 length is 14 residues. Trimming cost V 3 bases and J 5 bases; bases outside gene matches: 4. The DNA for the CDR3 is TGTGCCAGCAGTTTTGGACAGGGCCGAGATACGCAGTATTTT. Protein product: CASSFGQGRDTQYF.

This clonotype was detected ten times or more. The gene calls are TRBV28 and TRBJ2-2; 7 bases match TRBD1. CDR1 is MDHEN and CDR2 is SYDVKM in the germline V gene. This CDR3 comprises 16 residues. V dropped 4 bases and J dropped 6; count of bases not matched to a gene: 11. The CDR3 region is CASSSLWTGGPGELFF. The DNA for the CDR3 is TGTGCCAGCAGTTCCCTCTGGACAGGTGGTCCCGGGGAGCTGTTTTTT.

This clonotype has at least ten counts. The chain uses TRBV20-1 and TRBJ1-1; a possible D gene is TRBD1 (5 bases). Deletions cut 0 bases from V and 2 bases from J, with 10 bases between. The CDR3 covers 14 residues. Germline values: CDR1 DFQATT, CDR2 SNEGSKA (reference sequence). In DNA, the CDR3 is TGCAGTGCTAGAGATCAACAGGTAAACACTGAAGCTTTCTTT. It is translated as CSARDQQVNTEAFF.

This clonotype was seen repeatedly, ten times or more. The chain couples TRBV7-2 to TRBJ1-5; 7 nucleotides line up with TRBD1. Germline V gene sequence: CDR1 SGHTA, CDR2 FQGNSA. The CDR3 is made up of 16 amino acids. Germline trimming cut 5 bases from V and 6 bases from J; bases unmatched to any gene: 13. The CDR3 here is CASSGGGTASFQPQHF. CDR3 bases: TGTGCCAGCAGCGGAGGGGGGACAGCCTCTTTTCAGCCCCAGCATTTT.

This clonotype was observed at least ten times. The chain is built from TRBV6-1 and TRBJ2-2, with TRBD2 as a possible D gene (6 bases). The CDR3 has 14 amino acids. CDR1 is MNHNS and CDR2 is SASEGT in the germline V gene. Trimming pared 8 bases from V and 3 bases from J, leaving 13 bases between. The CDR3 here is CASGRRGDTGELFF. CDR3 coding DNA: TGTGCCAGCGGGAGGCGGGGAGACACCGGGGAGCTGTTTTTT.

This clonotype was counted at least ten times. The chain couples TRBV7-9 to TRBJ1-1, with D unclear. V was cut by 5 bases and J by 8 bases, with 12 bases left in between. Germline CDR1 is SEHNR and CDR2 is FQNEAQ (reference sequence). The CDR3 has 12 residues. The CDR3 sequence: CASSNLAPEAFF. The CDR3 bases are TGTGCCAGCAGCAACTTGGCCCCAGAAGCTTTCTTT.

This clonotype was picked up many times. The rearrangement uses TRBV6-6 and TRBJ1-1; D remains unclear. Trimming took 3 bases from V and 1 from J, leaving 6 bases between them. The CDR3 spans 13 residues. Germline values: CDR1 MNHNY, CDR2 SVGAGI (reference sequence). CDR3 in amino acids: CASSYLGNTEAFF. CDR3 nucleotides: TGTGCCAGCAGTTATCTGGGGAACACTGAAGCTTTCTTT.

This clonotype appeared a few times. The chain recombines TRBV5-5 with TRBJ1-1; D is possibly TRBD1 (6 bases). This CDR3 is built from 15 residues. Germline CDR1 SGHKS, CDR2 YYEKEE (reference sequence). V lost 1 base and J lost 1, with 11 bases in between. The CDR3 bases are TGTGCCAGCAGCTTGAGGAGGACAGCGAACACTGAAGCTTTCTTT. This codes for CASSLRRTANTEAFF.

This clonotype showed up many times. V is TRBV6-1 and J is TRBJ2-1; 8 nucleotides line up with TRBD2. The CDR3 loop spans 14 amino acids. The germline CDR1 and CDR2 sequences are MNHNS and SASEGT. The ends lost 6 bases at V and 3 bases at J; junction bases unmatched: 4. The CDR3 coding sequence is TGTGCCAGCAGCCCGGGGGGGGACTACAATGAGCAGTTCTTC. It translates to CASSPGGDYNEQFF.

This clonotype was recorded many times. The rearrangement links TRBV7-3 to TRBJ2-1; 8 bases line up with TRBD1. Germline values: CDR1 SGHTA, CDR2 FQGTGA. CDR3 length: 17 amino acids. Losses at the gene ends were 2 bases for V and 4 bases for J; bases not matched to a gene: 10. The CDR3 region is CASSLGQGRYQYNEQFF. The CDR3 coding sequence is TGTGCCAGCAGCTTAGGACAGGGTCGATATCAGTACAATGAGCAGTTCTTC.

This clonotype was picked up a small number of times. This rearrangement joins TRBV30 to TRBJ1-2; 12 bases are a match to TRBD1. Germline values: CDR1 GTSNPN, CDR2 SVGIG (reference sequence). V lost 0 bases to trimming and J lost 7 bases; unmatched junction nucleotides: 3. CDR3 size: 14 residues. The CDR3 is CAWSVGTGGSGYTF. In DNA form, the CDR3 reads TGTGCCTGGAGTGTTGGGACAGGGGGCAGTGGCTACACCTTC. Full variable domain (rest looked up from reference TRBV30 and TRBJ1-2): SQTIHQWPATLVQPVGSPLSLECTVEGTSNPNLYWYRQAAGRGLQLLFYSVGIGQISSEVPQNLSASRPQDRQFILSSKKLLLSDSGFYLCAWSVGTGGSGYTFGSGTRLTVV.

Comments on this clonotype: A clone one base away is much larger, so this may be a read error. The chain joins TRBV6-1 to TRBJ2-3; a weak D match, TRBD1 (5 bases). The CDR3 runs 14 residues. V was shortened by 8 bases and J by 0 bases, with 12 bases between the two germline ends. Germline V gene sequence: CDR1 MNHNS, CDR2 SASEGT. The CDR3 loop reads CASRTAGSTDTQYF. The CDR3 coding sequence is TGTGCCAGCCGTACGGCAGGGAGCACAGATACGCAGTATTTT.

This clonotype was counted ten times or more. V gene TRBV5-5 combines with J gene TRBJ1-1, with 7 bases that match TRBD1. The ends lost 6 bases at V and 4 bases at J; junction bases unmatched: 3. CDR1 and CDR2 from the germline V gene are SGHKS and YYEKEE (reference sequence). This CDR3 contains 12 residues. CDR3 in DNA: TGTGCCAGCACCACAGGGGCCACTGAAGCTTTCTTT. Encoded protein: CASTTGATEAFF.

This clonotype was counted at least ten times. The genes are TRBV7-2 and TRBJ2-3; the D is unclear. Between the trimmed V and J ends, which lost 2 bases and 2 bases, there was a span of 8 bases. The CDR3 consists of 14 residues. Germline CDR1 SGHTA, CDR2 FQGNSA. The CDR3 is CASSLTPFTDTQYF. CDR3 coding DNA: TGTGCCAGCAGCTTAACCCCTTTCACAGATACGCAGTATTTT.

CDR3 nucleotide sequence: TGTGCCAGCAGCTATAGCGGGCTGAGTGCCGGGGAGCTGTTTTTT. Translation: CASSYSGLSAGELFF. The chain couples TRBV7-8 to TRBJ2-2; 7 bases align to TRBD2. Germline values: CDR1 SGHVS, CDR2 FQNEAQ. CDR3 length equals 15 residues. V dropped 4 bases and J dropped 6; count of bases not matched to a gene: 8. Complete variable domain (other parts from reference TRBV7-8 and TRBJ2-2): GAGVSQSPRYKVAKRGQDVALRCDPISGHVSLFWYQQALGQGPEFLTYFQNEAQLDKSGLPSDRFFAERPEGSVSTLKIQRTQQEDSAVYLCASSYSGLSAGELFFGEGSRLTVL.

In this sample, this clonotype turned up a few times. The chain joins TRBV20-1 to TRBJ2-2; D might be TRBD1 (5 bases). The germline CDR1 and CDR2 sequences are DFQATT and SNEGSKA (reference sequence). Trimming left V 1 base short and J 1 base short, with 10 bases between. The CDR3 runs to 15 residues. CDR3 loop: CSARAQQENTGELFF. The DNA for the CDR3 is TGCAGTGCTAGAGCCCAACAGGAGAACACCGGGGAGCTGTTTTTT.

This clonotype came up many times. The chain uses TRBV20-1 and TRBJ2-7; D may match TRBD1 or TRBD2 (5 bases each). The CDR3 loop spans 14 amino acids. Germline assignment: CDR1 DFQATT and CDR2 SNEGSKA (reference sequence). V shed 2 bases and J shed 3 bases, with 14 bases lying between them. The CDR3 loop reads CSARTGLAVYEQYF. CDR3 in DNA: TGCAGTGCTAGAACAGGACTCGCCGTCTACGAGCAGTACTTC.

Worth noting for this clonotype: The DNA is left out, because the CDR3 cannot be placed on it with certainty; the CDR3 is given as TCRdb lists it. The chain employs TRBV5-1 and TRBJ2-5; the table's D call, TRBD2, was not checked against the DNA. CDR1 is SGHRS, CDR2 YFSETQ, per germline. The CDR3 length equals 14 residues, ends included. Here the CDR3 reads CASSSSAEGSAQYF.

The chain uses TRBV11-2 and TRBJ1-1, with a possible D match to TRBD1 (5 bases). This CDR3 contains 15 residues. Looked up from germline, CDR1 is SGHAT and CDR2 is FQNNGV. V lost 4 bases to trimming and J lost 4 bases, with 16 bases between them. The CDR3 coding sequence is TGTGCCAGCAGCTCATTCCCCAGGGATCGCACTGAAGCTTTCTTT. Encoded protein: CASSSFPRDRTEAFF.

Remarks on this clonotype: A much larger clonotype is one base distant, so this may be a read error. V and J are TRBV20-1 and TRBJ2-1; TRBD2 matches 12 bases. Germline V gene data show CDR1 as DFQATT and CDR2 as SNEGSKA (reference sequence). The CDR3 loop spans 17 amino acids. V was pared by 6 bases and J by 8 bases, with 17 bases of the junction left unmatched. CDR3 in DNA: TGCAGTGCCCCCGGGTCTAGCGGGGGGGCATGGTCCGATGAGCAGTTCTTC. Protein sequence: CSAPGSSGGAWSDEQFF.

This clonotype has at least ten counts. The chain is built from TRBV19 and TRBJ1-1; D not resolved. Trimming removed 5 bases from V and 2 bases from J, with 12 bases in between. This CDR3 comprises 14 residues. Per the germline V gene, CDR1 is LNHDA and CDR2 is SQIVND (reference sequence). The CDR3 loop is CASSPAGDNTEAFF. CDR3 bases: TGTGCCAGTAGTCCCGCCGGGGATAACACTGAAGCTTTCTTT.

The chain uses TRBV2 and TRBJ2-3; perhaps TRBD2 as D (6 bases). In germline, CDR1 is SNHLY, CDR2 FYNNEI. The CDR3 has 13 residues. V lost 2 bases to trimming and J lost 11 bases, with 14 bases between them. The CDR3 loop reads CASSEWGERVQYF. The CDR3, as DNA: TGTGCCAGCAGTGAATGGGGGGAACGTGTGCAGTATTTT. Full variable domain (missing parts from reference TRBV2 and TRBJ2-3): EPEVTQTPSHQVTQMGQEVILRCVPISNHLYFYWYRQILGQKVEFLVSFYNNEISEKSEIFDDQFSVERPDGSNFTLKIRSTKLEDSAMYFCASSEWGERVQYFGPGTRLTVL.

Sample share makes this clonotype medium-sized (0.01 to 0.1%). The chain uses TRBV29-1 and TRBJ1-1, with a tentative D call TRBD1 (5 bases). Trimming removed 4 bases from V and 0 bases from J, with 15 bases in between. Germline V gene sequence: CDR1 SQVTM, CDR2 ANQGSEA. The CDR3 covers 15 residues. The DNA of the CDR3 is TGCAGCGTTGCCCCGGGGCAGGGCATGAACACTGAAGCTTTCTTT. Translated: CSVAPGQGMNTEAFF. The whole variable domain, remainder taken from reference TRBV29-1 and TRBJ1-1, is SAVISQKPSRDICQRGTSLTIQCQVDSQVTMMFWYRQQPGQSLTLIATANQGSEATYESGFVIDKFPISRPNLTFSTLTVSNMSPEDSSIYLCSVAPGQGMNTEAFFGQGTRLTVV.

This clonotype was detected ten times or more. CDR3 loop: CASSFSGGETQYF. CDR3 coding DNA: TGTGCCAGCAGTTTTTCCGGGGGGGAGACCCAGTACTTC. V gene TRBV12-3 or TRBV12-4 combines with J gene TRBJ2-5; 7 positions match TRBD2. This CDR3 contains 13 residues. V lost 3 bases and J lost 5; bases outside the gene matches: 3.